The TCR beta chain described here comes from a study of tumor-infiltrating lymphocytes in primary liver carcinoma. General observations from the study: About 7-25% of top clones, no more, were shared by all five regions.

Without any cell sorting, about 19-32 mg of bulk tissue yielded co-extracted RNA and DNA. Germline V gene data show CDR1 as SGHVS and CDR2 as FQNEAQ. The CDR3 spans 14 residues. A primer matching the constant region was used to make TCR beta cDNA from approximately 520 ng of total RNA. What produced the TCR beta libraries was three nested multiplex PCR rounds using slightly modified ARM-PCR. TRBV1-TRBV30 forward primers paired with a C-beta reverse primer were used in the first two PCR rounds, which ran roughly 9 cycles each. TCRdb passed the multiplex PCR reads through MiXCR, listing each CDR3 protein once. The table includes more than 100,000 distinct CDR3 sequences, 60% to 70% detected once. As for this clonotype: The antigen remains undetermined. Relative to the germline gene, one junction end is altered; a read error may explain this.

The sample taken for sequencing was liver tumor tissue from sampling region 1. Indicated subset: tumor region T1, superior pole. The origin of this receptor is an older woman with primary liver carcinoma and hepatitis B virus infection. The chain combines TRBV7-8 with TRBJ2-7; TRBD2 is a possible D gene (5 bases). CDR3 region: CASSLVGVDYVQYF. DNA for the CDR3: TGTGCCAGCAGCTTAGTTGGGGTAGACTACGTGCAGTACTTC.